This section outlines one T cell receptor (beta chain) sequence together with its context. This sample is part of a study of blood T cell repertoires in COVID-19. Study context: The United States, Italy and Spain provided the acute and convalescent COVID-19 samples. T cells, B-cell-depleted T cells, or PBMCs provided the cDNA or gDNA that served as material.

The CDR3 runs 18 residues. V was pared by 7 bases and J by 0 bases, with 15 bases of the junction left unmatched. Germline V gene lookup returns CDR1 SGHRS and CDR2 YFSETQ. Source study methods: For nucleated cells, counts were estimated from reference gene primer amplification. Measured with immunoSEQ multiplex PCR; TCRdb has only the in-frame clones, and not every one. That table gives V, J and clone size, and the DNA gave D and trimming. The data contain about 160,000 clones, around 80% of them singletons. The TCR comes from a man aged 60 to 69 with acute or convalescent COVID-19. This rearrangement joins TRBV5-1 to TRBJ2-3, with 9 bases lining up with TRBD2. Sequencing input: peripheral blood. The CDR3 DNA reads TGCGCCAGCCGTCCATACGTCGGTCTAGCGGGGAGCACAGATACGCAGTATTTT. Translation gives CASRPYVGLAGSTDTQYF.